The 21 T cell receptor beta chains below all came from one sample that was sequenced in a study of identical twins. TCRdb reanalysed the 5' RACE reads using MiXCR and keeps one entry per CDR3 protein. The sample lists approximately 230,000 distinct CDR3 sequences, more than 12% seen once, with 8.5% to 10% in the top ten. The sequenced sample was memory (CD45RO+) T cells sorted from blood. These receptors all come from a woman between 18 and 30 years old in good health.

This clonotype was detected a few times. The CDR3 is CASSSQGRGSWADTQYF. The CDR3 coding sequence is TGTGCCAGCAGCTCCCAAGGGCGCGGGAGTTGGGCAGATACGCAGTATTTT. This chain connects TRBV7-2 to TRBJ2-3; 7 bases line up with TRBD2. Germline CDR1 is SGHTA and CDR2 is FQGNSA. The CDR3 covers 17 residues. Germline trimming cut 4 bases from V and 4 bases from J; bases unmatched to any gene: 14.

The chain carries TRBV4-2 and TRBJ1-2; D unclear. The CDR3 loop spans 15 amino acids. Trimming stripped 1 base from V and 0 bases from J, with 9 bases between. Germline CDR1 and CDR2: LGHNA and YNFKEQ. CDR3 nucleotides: TGTGCCAGCAGCCAAGTTCATCCTTCTAACTATGGCTACACCTTC. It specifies CASSQVHPSNYGYTF.

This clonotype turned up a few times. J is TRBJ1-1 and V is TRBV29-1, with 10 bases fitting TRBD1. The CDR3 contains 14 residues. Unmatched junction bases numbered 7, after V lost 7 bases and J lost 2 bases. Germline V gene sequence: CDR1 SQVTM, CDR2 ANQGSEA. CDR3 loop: CSGTGGVGNTEAFF. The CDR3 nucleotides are TGCAGCGGGACAGGGGGGGTGGGAAACACTGAAGCTTTCTTT.

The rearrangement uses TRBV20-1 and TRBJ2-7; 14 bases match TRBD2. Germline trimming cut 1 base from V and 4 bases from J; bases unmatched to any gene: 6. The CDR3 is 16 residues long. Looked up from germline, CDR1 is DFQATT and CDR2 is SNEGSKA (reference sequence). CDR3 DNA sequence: TGCAGTGCTAGAGGACTAGCGGGGGGGCCCCCTTACGAGCAGTACTTC. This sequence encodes CSARGLAGGPPYEQYF.

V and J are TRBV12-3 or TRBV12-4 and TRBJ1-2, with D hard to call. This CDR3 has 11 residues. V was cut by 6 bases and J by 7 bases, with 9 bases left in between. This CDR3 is CASSTRGGYTF. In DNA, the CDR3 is TGTGCCAGCAGCACCCGGGGTGGCTACACCTTC.

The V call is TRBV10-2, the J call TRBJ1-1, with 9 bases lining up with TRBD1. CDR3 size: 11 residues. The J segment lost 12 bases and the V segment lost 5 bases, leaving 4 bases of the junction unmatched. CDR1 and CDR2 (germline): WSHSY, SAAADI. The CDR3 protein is CASSLTGGTFF. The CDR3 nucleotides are TGCGCCAGCAGTTTGACAGGGGGGACTTTCTTT.

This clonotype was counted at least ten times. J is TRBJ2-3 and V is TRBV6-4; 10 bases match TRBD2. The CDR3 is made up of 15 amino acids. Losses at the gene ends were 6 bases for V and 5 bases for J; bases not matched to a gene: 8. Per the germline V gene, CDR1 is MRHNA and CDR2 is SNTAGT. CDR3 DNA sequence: TGTGCCAGCAGGCCGGGACTAGCGATAAGAGATACGCAGTATTTT. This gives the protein CASRPGLAIRDTQYF.

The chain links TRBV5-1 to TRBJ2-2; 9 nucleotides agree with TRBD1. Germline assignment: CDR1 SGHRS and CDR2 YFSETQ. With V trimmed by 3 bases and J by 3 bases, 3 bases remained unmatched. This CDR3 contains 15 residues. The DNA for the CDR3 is TGCGCCAGCAGCTCCCGGGACAGGGACACCGGGGAGCTGTTTTTT. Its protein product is CASSSRDRDTGELFF. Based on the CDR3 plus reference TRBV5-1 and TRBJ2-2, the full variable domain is KAGVTQTPRYLIKTRGQQVTLSCSPISGHRSVSWYQQTPGQGLQFLFEYFSETQRNKGNFPGRFSGRQFSNSRSEMNVSTLELGDSALYLCASSSRDRDTGELFFGEGSRLTVL.

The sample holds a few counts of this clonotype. The CDR3 DNA reads as TGTGCCAGCAGCCCACGGGTGGGGCAATTCTACGAGCAGTACTTC. Translating it yields CASSPRVGQFYEQYF. J is TRBJ2-7 and V is TRBV7-2; D perhaps matches TRBD1 (5 bases). The germline V gene encodes CDR1 SGHTA and CDR2 FQGNSA. The ends were cut back, 5 bases at V and 3 bases at J, with 17 bases in the middle. The length of the CDR3 is 15 residues. The complete variable domain, with remaining parts taken from reference TRBV7-2 and TRBJ2-7, reads GAGVSQSPSNKVTEKGKDVELRCDPISGHTALYWYRQSLGQGLEFLIYFQGNSAPDKSGLPSDRFSAERTGGSVSTLTIQRTQQEDSAVYLCASSPRVGQFYEQYFGPGTRLTVT.

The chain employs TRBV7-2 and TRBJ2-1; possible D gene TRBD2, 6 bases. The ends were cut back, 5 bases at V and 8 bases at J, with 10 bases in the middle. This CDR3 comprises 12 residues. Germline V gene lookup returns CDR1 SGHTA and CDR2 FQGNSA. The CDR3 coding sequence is TGTGCCAGCAGCCGGGCGGGATATGAGCAGTTCTTC. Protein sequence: CASSRAGYEQFF.

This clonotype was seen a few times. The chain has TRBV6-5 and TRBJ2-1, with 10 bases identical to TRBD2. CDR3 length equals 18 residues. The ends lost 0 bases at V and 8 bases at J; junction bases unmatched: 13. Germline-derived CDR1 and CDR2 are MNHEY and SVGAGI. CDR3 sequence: CASSYSLRAGGPGDEQFF. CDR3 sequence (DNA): TGTGCCAGCAGTTACTCCTTACGAGCGGGAGGGCCGGGTGATGAGCAGTTCTTC.

CDR3 nucleotides: TGTGCCAGCAGCGTAGGACAGGCAGCCAAAAACATTCAGTACTTC. Residues: CASSVGQAAKNIQYF. This chain connects TRBV9 to TRBJ2-4; D possibly corresponds to TRBD1 (6 bases). Germline V lookup: CDR1 SGDLS, CDR2 YYNGEE. The CDR3 contains 15 residues. The ends were cut back, 0 bases at V and 0 bases at J, with 7 bases in the middle.

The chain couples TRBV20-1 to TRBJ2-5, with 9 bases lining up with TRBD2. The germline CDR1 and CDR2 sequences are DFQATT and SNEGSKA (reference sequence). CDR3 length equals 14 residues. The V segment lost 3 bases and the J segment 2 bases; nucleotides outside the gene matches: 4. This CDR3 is CSARRGGNQETQYF. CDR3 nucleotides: TGCAGTGCTAGGCGGGGGGGTAATCAAGAGACCCAGTACTTC.

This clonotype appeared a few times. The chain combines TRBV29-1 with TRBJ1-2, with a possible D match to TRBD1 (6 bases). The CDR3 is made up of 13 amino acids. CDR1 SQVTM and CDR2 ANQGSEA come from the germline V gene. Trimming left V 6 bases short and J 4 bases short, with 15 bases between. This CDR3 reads CSVETGHIYGYTF. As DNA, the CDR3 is TGCAGCGTCGAGACAGGCCATATCTATGGCTACACCTTC.

This chain's CDR3 is CASSFSANSPLHF. CDR3 sequence (DNA): TGTGCCAGCAGCTTCAGCGCCAATTCACCCCTCCACTTT. The rearrangement joins TRBV11-2 to TRBJ1-6; D is ambiguous. The CDR3 runs 13 residues. V lost 3 bases to trimming and J lost 7 bases, with 7 bases between them. The germline V gene has CDR1 SGHAT and CDR2 FQNNGV.

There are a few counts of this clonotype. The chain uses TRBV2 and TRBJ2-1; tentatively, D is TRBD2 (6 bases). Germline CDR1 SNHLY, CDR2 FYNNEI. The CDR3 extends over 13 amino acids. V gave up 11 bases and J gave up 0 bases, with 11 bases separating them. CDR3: CAGRGNSYNEQFF. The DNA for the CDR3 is TGTGCCGGCCGGGGGAACTCCTACAATGAGCAGTTCTTC. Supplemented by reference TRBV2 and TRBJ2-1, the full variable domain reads EPEVTQTPSHQVTQMGQEVILRCVPISNHLYFYWYRQILGQKVEFLVSFYNNEISEKSEIFDDQFSVERPDGSNFTLKIRSTKLEDSAMYFCAGRGNSYNEQFFGPGTRLTVL.

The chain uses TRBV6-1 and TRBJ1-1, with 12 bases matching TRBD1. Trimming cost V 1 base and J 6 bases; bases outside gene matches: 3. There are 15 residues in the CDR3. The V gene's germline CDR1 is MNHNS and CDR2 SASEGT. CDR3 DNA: TGTGCCAGCAGTGAAGATGGGACAGGGGGCGCTGAAGCTTTCTTT. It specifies CASSEDGTGGAEAFF.

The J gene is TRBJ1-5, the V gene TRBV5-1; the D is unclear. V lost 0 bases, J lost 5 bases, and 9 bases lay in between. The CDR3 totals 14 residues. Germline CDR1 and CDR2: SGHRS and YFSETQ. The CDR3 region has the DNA TGCGCCAGCAGCTTGGGAATGGGTGATCAGCCCCAGCATTTT. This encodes CASSLGMGDQPQHF.

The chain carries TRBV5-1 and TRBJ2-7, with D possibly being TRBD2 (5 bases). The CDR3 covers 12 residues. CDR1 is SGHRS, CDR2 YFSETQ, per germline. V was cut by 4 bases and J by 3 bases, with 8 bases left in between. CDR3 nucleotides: TGCGCCAGCAGCGAACGGGGCTACGAGCAGTACTTC. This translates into CASSERGYEQYF. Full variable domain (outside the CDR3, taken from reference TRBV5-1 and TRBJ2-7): KAGVTQTPRYLIKTRGQQVTLSCSPISGHRSVSWYQQTPGQGLQFLFEYFSETQRNKGNFPGRFSGRQFSNSRSEMNVSTLELGDSALYLCASSERGYEQYFGPGTRLTVT.

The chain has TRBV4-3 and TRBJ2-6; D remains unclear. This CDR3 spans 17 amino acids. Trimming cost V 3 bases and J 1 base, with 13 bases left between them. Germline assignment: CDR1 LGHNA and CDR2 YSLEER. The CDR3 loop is CASSHSLGMSGANVLTF. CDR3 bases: TGCGCCAGCAGCCACTCTCTGGGGATGTCTGGGGCCAACGTCCTGACTTTC.

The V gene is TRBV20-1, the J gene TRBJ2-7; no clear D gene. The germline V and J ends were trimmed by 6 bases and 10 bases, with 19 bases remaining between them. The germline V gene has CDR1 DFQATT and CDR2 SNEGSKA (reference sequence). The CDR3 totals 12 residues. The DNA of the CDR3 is TGCAGTGCGCCGCGAGGAGATAGAAGCCAGTACTTC. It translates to CSAPRGDRSQYF.